This entry features one T cell receptor beta chain sequence. Its matching antigen is unknown. V was cut by 7 bases and J by 10 bases, with 8 bases left in between. Germline-derived CDR1 and CDR2 are SGDLS and YYNGEE. There are 10 residues in the CDR3. These data originate in a study of cytomegalovirus exposure and HLA in healthy donors. Study in general: Earlier sequencing of some 180 million T cells yielded around 100 million unique TCR beta sequences.

Whole-study results and caveats: In a later analysis, TCR beta V- and J-gene trimming was associated with a missense DCLRE1C variant. Accurate predictions that matched the HLA-A and HLA-B alleles of most subjects were reportedly made from TCR beta sequences.

Use of 60 Vbeta and 13 Jbeta primers characterized the PCR. Original processing methods: Around 10 million of the about 80 million unique TCR beta chains counted in a later analysis were shared. Clones were read by immunoSEQ multiplex PCR, and TCRdb kept only the in-frame ones, dropping some. Clone size and V and J calls were adopted from that table, with D and trimming inferred from the DNA. The sample carries hundreds of thousands of clones, about 85% recorded once. The sequence derives from a girl aged 2 to 10 in good health and CMV-seronegative. The sequencing sample was made of PBMCs. The chain combines TRBV9 with TRBJ2-2; TRBD2 might be the D (5 bases). For the CDR3, the DNA is TGTGCCAGCGGAGGCGAGGAGCTGTTTTTT. This codes for CASGGEELFF.